This T cell receptor beta chain was profiled in a study of blood T cell repertoires in COVID-19 (dated by TCRdb to about 2020). About the investigation overall: Samples from collaborators originated in the United States, Italy and Spain and spanned both the acute and convalescent phases of COVID-19. Samples came from the ongoing ImmuneRACE study (first 160 participants) plus 1,254 subjects from 6 global collaborators. Deeply sampled blood TCRbeta repertoires from subjects exposed to, actively infected with, or recovered from COVID-19 were included in the dataset. Where available, HLA class I and class II types were taken from metadata supplied by the sample provider and were not determined by assay-based typing. The repertoires were released in a freely available public database meant as a resource for research on the immune response to SARS-CoV-2. The material from the prospective study consisted of cDNA or gDNA derived from T cells, B-cell-depleted T cells, or PBMCs. The sample metadata nearly always contained a de-identified subject ID, COVID-19 status, age in years and sex. Broader findings and caveats from the paper: Clinical and demographic metadata were provided uncurated, with the amount varying by source and participant.

The immunoSEQ Assay, a bias-controlled multiplex PCR, was used to amplify TCRbeta CDR3 regions from genomic DNA. On the study's bioinformatics: Within the assay, amplification of reference gene primers was used to estimate how many nucleated cells each sample contained. To quantify the absolute abundance of each unique TCRbeta CDR3 rearrangement, sequence reads were collapsed and filtered. For each sample, productive Simpson clonality was calculated as the square root of Simpson's diversity index over productive rearrangements. TCRdb holds this immuneACCESS table with in-frame rearrangements only. Some clones are missing; in checked studies, unresolved V genes explain under half, and the rest has no known cause. V, J and clone size are taken as reported in that table, and D and trimming were inferred from the DNA itself. Recorded for this sample are 95,000 to 150,000 clones; roughly 84% of them occurred a single time. Jointly, the top ten make up approximately 3.9% of the sample.

The germline V gene (reference sequence) gives CDR1 as LNHNV and CDR2 as YYDKDF. From the cysteine through the phenylalanine, the CDR3 covers 16 amino acids. Solely the CDR3 DNA is kept, with 48 bases framed from the first base. Trimming accounts for 3 bases at V and 6 bases at J, while the number of junction bases matched to no gene is 10. In the prospective study, participants were roughly 18 to 100 years old, resided in about two dozen geographic areas of the United States, and were enrolled through a virtual design. To assign participants to cohorts, the prospective study relied on clinical history that participants themselves reported in a screening survey and a study questionnaire. For ImmuneRACE Cohort 3, a participant was defined as recovered based on two consecutive negative NP/OP PCR tests, clearance by a healthcare professional, or resolution of symptoms. In the prospective study, mobile phlebotomists collected whole blood, serum and a nasopharyngeal or oropharyngeal swab from each participant. Additional blood draws and questionnaires over an approximately 2-month period could optionally be provided by prospective study participants. Prospective study blood samples were shipped either frozen or at room temperature before DNA extraction.

Notes on this clone: Which antigen it targets is not known. No per-base quality is available; no much larger clone lies one base away.

The source of this sequence is a woman in her twenties or thirties who had recovered from COVID-19. The chain joins TRBV15 to TRBJ2-1; 8 bases in the junction line up with TRBD2. Source material: PBMCs or T cells enriched from blood (not recorded which). The CDR3 region: CATSRPESGRGNEQFF. The DNA reads as follows: TGTGCCACCAGCAGGCCGGAAAGCGGGAGAGGCAATGAGCAGTTCTTC.